This T cell receptor beta chain was documented in a study of shared clonotypes between healthy human individuals. Study-wide results and limits: Among the subsets, naive ones generally showed larger estimated richness than memory ones.

Naive CD8 cells lacked CD45RO and underwent positive selection for CCR7, leaving out terminally differentiated effector memory CD45RA+ cells. Using immunoSEQ multiplex PCR, the repertoire was profiled, and TCRdb retains in-frame clones only, with some absent. The table records about 2 million clones, over 85% of them present only once. Trimming at V came to 5 bases and at J to 7 bases, leaving 10 bases not matched to a gene. The germline CDR1 and CDR2 sequences are LNHDA and SQIVND (reference sequence). This CDR3 has 14 residues. On this clone: Its antigen is undetermined.

The sequenced sample consisted of naive CD8+ T cells sorted from blood. The clonotype was recovered from a man aged 18 to 29 in good health. The chain employs TRBV19 and TRBJ1-1, with 7 bases identical to TRBD1. This CDR3 is CASSSRLDRFEAFF. In DNA, the CDR3 is TGTGCCAGTAGTTCGAGACTGGACAGGTTTGAAGCTTTCTTT.